This paragraph covers one T cell receptor (beta chain) sequence. Its recognized antigen is unknown. No base qualities exist here, and no much larger clone lies one base off it. TCRbeta CDR3 regions were amplified from genomic DNA by means of the immunoSEQ Assay, a bias-controlled multiplex PCR. Per the authors' processing: Nucleated cell counts per sample were estimated from amplification of reference gene primers within the assay. To quantify the absolute abundance of each unique TCRbeta CDR3 rearrangement, sequence reads were collapsed and filtered. For each sample, productive Simpson clonality was calculated as the square root of Simpson's diversity index over productive rearrangements. The clones in this table, taken by TCRdb from immuneACCESS, are in-frame only. Not every clone is retained; where verified, under half of the shortfall comes from an unresolved V gene, and the cause of the rest is unknown. V, J and clone size are taken as reported in that table, and D and trimming were inferred from the DNA itself. Here the sample has 110,000 or so clones; about 80% occur a single time. The ten largest clones add up to under 9.5% of the sample.

These data are taken from a study of blood T cell repertoires in COVID-19 (dated by TCRdb to 2018 to 2021). About the full investigation: Samples covering the acute and convalescent phases of COVID-19 were provided by collaborators in the United States, Italy and Spain. A de-identified subject ID, COVID-19 status, age in years and sex were almost always included in the sample metadata. Subjects who had been exposed to COVID-19, were actively infected with it, or had recovered from it provided the deeply sampled blood TCRbeta repertoires that made up the dataset. The material from the prospective study consisted of cDNA or gDNA derived from T cells, B-cell-depleted T cells, or PBMCs. Samples were obtained from the ongoing ImmuneRACE study (first 160 participants) and from 1,254 subjects provided by 6 global collaborators. Where available, HLA class I and class II types were taken from metadata supplied by the sample provider and were not determined by assay-based typing. The repertoires were made available in a free public database intended to serve as a resource for research on the immune response to SARS-CoV-2.

General findings and caveats noted by the study authors: Clinical and demographic metadata were provided uncurated, with the amount varying by source and participant.

The CDR3 contains 14 residues, cysteine and phenylalanine counted. Of the read, only the CDR3 DNA is kept; its 42 bases are in frame from base 1. V was cut back by 6 bases and J by 0 bases, leaving a gap of 9 bases between them. CDR1 and CDR2 were assigned from the germline V gene as ENHRY and SYGVKD. Each collaborating institution followed its own protocols to collect whole blood in K2EDTA tubes. For TCRbeta analysis, collaborator samples were shipped as frozen whole blood, as isolated PBMCs, or as DNA extracted from either sample type. The rearranged segments are TRBV10-3 and TRBJ2-1; TRBD2 is a weak D gene call, 5 bases matching. Sequenced material: peripheral blood. The origin of this receptor is a woman in her 40s with acute or convalescent COVID-19. The DNA is TGTGCCATCAGCCCGGGGAGCTCCTACAATGAGCAGTTCTTC. Its coded protein is CAISPGSSYNEQFF.